This TCR beta chain was profiled in a study of T cell responses to AZD1222 COVID-19 vaccine. This CDR3 spans 13 amino acids. From germline, CDR1 is KGHSH and CDR2 LQKENI. Deletions cut 3 bases from V and 3 bases from J, with 7 bases between. The protocol was immunoSEQ multiplex PCR, while the TCRdb copy is restricted to in-frame clones and leaves out a portion. The sample includes about 130,000 clones, roughly 88% of them seen just once. Of note for this clone: Its antigen is not identified.

Whole-study findings and limits: Reports indicate that nearly half of spike-specific TCRs are directed at unmutated variant regions.

The TCR comes from an adult in good health. Sequencing used peripheral blood, obtained on day 0 of AZD1222 vaccination. V usage is TRBV18 and J usage is TRBJ2-3; D remains unclear. As DNA, the CDR3 is TGTGCCAGCTCACCGGGCCTAACAGATACGCAGTATTTT. Amino acid sequence: CASSPGLTDTQYF.